Listed below are T cell receptor beta chains from one sample, sequenced in a study of control samples from healthy donors and cancer patients. Only in-frame clones appear in the TCRdb table, and some are missing; sequencing was by immunoSEQ multiplex PCR. The sample holds 40,000 to 50,000 clones, nearly 95% seen once. The sequenced sample was PBMCs. These receptors were taken from a woman between 45 and 60 years old with head and neck cancer. Both conserved end residues are part of each CDR3. A D gene is named only where the DNA matches it firmly. For some rows the clone size is stated as once, few or many, or as a class when expanded; others skip it.

J gene: TRBJ1-2; D gene: -; clone size: -; V gene: TRBV10-3; CDR3 protein: CAISESGGYGYTF; CDR3 DNA: TGTGCCATCAGTGAGTCTGGGGGATATGGCTACACCTTC
J gene: TRBJ2-5; D gene: TRBD2; clone size: -; V gene: TRBV3-1/TRBV3-2; CDR3 protein: CASSQALQRGAGETQYF; CDR3 DNA: TGTGCCAGCAGCCAAGCCCTCCAGCGGGGGGCGGGAGAGACCCAGTACTTC
J gene: TRBJ2-7; D gene: -; clone size: once; V gene: TRBV27; CDR3 protein: CASSFRSGERGHEQYF; CDR3 DNA: TGTGCCAGCAGTTTTCGTTCAGGGGAGAGGGGCCACGAGCAGTACTTC
J gene: TRBJ1-5; D gene: -; clone size: -; V gene: TRBV6-2/TRBV6-3; CDR3 protein: CASSRGYQPQHF; CDR3 DNA: TGTGCCAGCAGTAGAGGGTATCAGCCCCAGCATTTT
J gene: TRBJ2-1; D gene: -; clone size: -; V gene: TRBV24-1; CDR3 protein: CATSEDRVPPQGQFF; CDR3 DNA: TGTGCCACCAGTGAGGACAGAGTCCCTCCTCAAGGGCAGTTCTTC
J gene: TRBJ1-1; D gene: -; clone size: -; V gene: TRBV18; CDR3 protein: CASSQGRNTEAFF; CDR3 DNA: TGTGCCAGCTCACAGGGCAGAAACACTGAAGCTTTCTTT
J gene: TRBJ2-7; D gene: -; clone size: -; V gene: TRBV12-3/TRBV12-4; CDR3 protein: CASRPDSSYEQYF; CDR3 DNA: TGTGCCAGCAGACCCGACAGTTCCTACGAGCAGTACTTC
J gene: TRBJ2-1; D gene: -; clone size: -; V gene: TRBV19; CDR3 protein: CASSIDGYNEQFF; CDR3 DNA: TGTGCCAGTAGTATAGACGGCTACAATGAGCAGTTCTTC
J gene: TRBJ1-5; D gene: -; clone size: -; V gene: TRBV2; CDR3 protein: CASTLSWNQPQHF; CDR3 DNA: TGTGCCAGCACCCTATCGTGGAATCAGCCCCAGCATTTT
J gene: TRBJ1-2; D gene: -; clone size: -; V gene: TRBV25-1; CDR3 protein: CASRGQGLTNYGYTF; CDR3 DNA: TGTGCCAGCAGAGGACAAGGCCTGACTAACTATGGCTACACCTTC
J gene: TRBJ1-4; D gene: TRBD1; clone size: -; V gene: TRBV3-1/TRBV3-2; CDR3 protein: CASSLGQVEKLFF; CDR3 DNA: TGTGCCAGCAGCCTGGGACAGGTCGAAAAACTGTTTTTT
J gene: TRBJ1-1; D gene: TRBD1; clone size: -; V gene: TRBV30; CDR3 protein: CAWRPARQGNTEAFF; CDR3 DNA: TGTGCCTGGAGGCCCGCTAGACAGGGGAACACTGAAGCTTTCTTT
J gene: TRBJ2-5; D gene: -; clone size: -; V gene: TRBV7-9; CDR3 protein: CASSHGTRGETQYF; CDR3 DNA: TGTGCCAGCAGCCACGGTACTAGAGGGGAGACCCAGTACTTC
J gene: TRBJ2-1; D gene: -; clone size: -; V gene: TRBV27; CDR3 protein: CASSPQRGEQFF; CDR3 DNA: TGTGCCAGCAGTCCCCAGAGAGGCGAGCAGTTCTTC
J gene: TRBJ2-1; D gene: -; clone size: -; V gene: TRBV7-6; CDR3 protein: CASSRPKGYNEQFF; CDR3 DNA: TGTGCCAGCAGCCGCCCCAAAGGCTACAATGAGCAGTTCTTC
J gene: TRBJ2-1; D gene: TRBD2; clone size: -; V gene: TRBV5-1; CDR3 protein: CASSQEAAGGHNEQFF; CDR3 DNA: TGCGCCAGCAGCCAGGAGGCAGCGGGGGGCCACAATGAGCAGTTCTTC
J gene: TRBJ2-2; D gene: TRBD2; clone size: -; V gene: TRBV25-1; CDR3 protein: CASSDAGDYTGELFF; CDR3 DNA: TGTGCCAGCAGTGATGCGGGGGACTACACCGGGGAGCTGTTTTTT
J gene: TRBJ2-6; D gene: -; clone size: few; V gene: TRBV30; CDR3 protein: CAWSIPQGNGANVLTF; CDR3 DNA: TGTGCCTGGAGTATTCCTCAGGGTAATGGGGCCAACGTCCTGACTTTC
J gene: TRBJ2-2; D gene: -; clone size: -; V gene: TRBV7-9; CDR3 protein: CASSLGTSGIYHTGELFF; CDR3 DNA: TGTGCCAGCAGCTTAGGTACTTCCGGGATTTACCACACCGGGGAGCTGTTTTTT
J gene: TRBJ1-2; D gene: TRBD1; clone size: -; V gene: TRBV11-2; CDR3 protein: CASSPSARGLYGYTF; CDR3 DNA: TGTGCCAGCAGCCCCTCGGCGAGGGGGCTCTATGGCTACACCTTC
J gene: TRBJ2-1; D gene: TRBD2; clone size: -; V gene: TRBV9; CDR3 protein: CASRSGREHEQFF; CDR3 DNA: TGTGCCAGCCGAAGCGGGAGGGAGCATGAGCAGTTCTTC
J gene: TRBJ2-7; D gene: TRBD1; clone size: -; V gene: TRBV6-6; CDR3 protein: CASSPQLRFRDRGNEQYF; CDR3 DNA: TGTGCCAGCAGTCCCCAACTCCGTTTTCGGGACAGGGGCAACGAGCAGTACTTC
J gene: TRBJ2-5; D gene: TRBD2; clone size: -; V gene: TRBV29-1; CDR3 protein: CSVVGTSGRLGQETQYF; CDR3 DNA: TGCAGCGTTGTTGGGACTAGCGGGAGATTAGGGCAAGAGACCCAGTACTTC
J gene: TRBJ2-5; D gene: TRBD2; clone size: -; V gene: TRBV11-1; CDR3 protein: CASSFGGYQETQYF; CDR3 DNA: TGTGCCAGCAGCTTCGGGGGGTACCAAGAGACCCAGTACTTC
J gene: TRBJ2-3; D gene: -; clone size: -; V gene: TRBV24-1; CDR3 protein: CATSDLEGTDTQYF; CDR3 DNA: TGTGCCACCAGTGATTTGGAGGGCACAGATACGCAGTATTTT
J gene: TRBJ1-6; D gene: -; clone size: -; V gene: TRBV9; CDR3 protein: CASSDRSYNSPLHF; CDR3 DNA: TGTGCCAGCAGCGACCGCTCCTATAATTCACCCCTCCACTTT
J gene: TRBJ1-3; D gene: TRBD1; clone size: -; V gene: TRBV2; CDR3 protein: CAGGQGANTIYF; CDR3 DNA: TGTGCCGGGGGACAGGGGGCAAACACCATATATTTT
J gene: TRBJ2-1; D gene: TRBD2; clone size: -; V gene: TRBV30; CDR3 protein: CAWSMGTSGDLNEQFF; CDR3 DNA: TGTGCCTGGAGCATGGGGACTAGCGGCGATCTCAATGAGCAGTTCTTC
J gene: TRBJ1-6; D gene: -; clone size: -; V gene: TRBV6-4; CDR3 protein: CASSEGTTYNSPLHF; CDR3 DNA: TGTGCCAGCAGTGAAGGGACCACCTATAATTCACCCCTCCACTTT
J gene: TRBJ2-2; D gene: -; clone size: -; V gene: TRBV2; CDR3 protein: CASSGWAGELFF; CDR3 DNA: TGTGCCAGCAGTGGGTGGGCCGGGGAGCTGTTTTTT
J gene: TRBJ2-3; D gene: -; clone size: -; V gene: TRBV2; CDR3 protein: CASSSNAPDTQYF; CDR3 DNA: TGTGCCAGCAGTTCCAATGCCCCAGATACGCAGTATTTT
J gene: TRBJ2-7; D gene: TRBD1; clone size: -; V gene: TRBV19; CDR3 protein: CASSPQGANEQYF; CDR3 DNA: TGTGCCAGTAGCCCACAGGGGGCCAACGAGCAGTACTTC
J gene: TRBJ1-2; D gene: -; clone size: once; V gene: TRBV28; CDR3 protein: CASSFLRTDYGYTF; CDR3 DNA: TGTGCCAGCAGTTTTTTACGGACAGACTATGGCTACACCTTC
J gene: TRBJ2-5; D gene: -; clone size: once; V gene: TRBV28; CDR3 protein: CASRRGIVETQYF; CDR3 DNA: TGTGCCAGCAGAAGGGGCATAGTGGAGACCCAGTACTTC
J gene: TRBJ2-2; D gene: -; clone size: -; V gene: TRBV6-5; CDR3 protein: CASSYGERLSGELFF; CDR3 DNA: TGTGCCAGCAGTTACGGCGAGAGGTTGAGCGGGGAGCTGTTTTTT
J gene: TRBJ2-3; D gene: -; clone size: -; V gene: TRBV7-8; CDR3 protein: CASTPREGADTQYF; CDR3 DNA: TGTGCCAGCACCCCACGAGAGGGAGCAGATACGCAGTATTTT
J gene: TRBJ1-1; D gene: TRBD1; clone size: -; V gene: TRBV30; CDR3 protein: CAWSAGQGANTEAFF; CDR3 DNA: TGTGCCTGGAGTGCTGGACAGGGGGCGAACACTGAAGCTTTCTTT
J gene: TRBJ2-7; D gene: -; clone size: -; V gene: TRBV5-1; CDR3 protein: CASTSGDIGYEQYF; CDR3 DNA: TGCGCCAGCACCAGTGGGGACATCGGCTACGAGCAGTACTTC
J gene: TRBJ2-2; D gene: -; clone size: -; V gene: TRBV4-1; CDR3 protein: CASSPSGTETGELFF; CDR3 DNA: TGCGCCAGCAGCCCTTCGGGGACGGAGACCGGGGAGCTGTTTTTT
J gene: TRBJ2-3; D gene: -; clone size: -; V gene: TRBV5-1; CDR3 protein: CASSSYGGGPDTQYF; CDR3 DNA: TGCGCCAGCAGCTCCTATGGAGGGGGGCCAGATACGCAGTATTTT
J gene: TRBJ2-2; D gene: TRBD2; clone size: once; V gene: TRBV28; CDR3 protein: CASSRLAGRNTGELFF; CDR3 DNA: TGTGCCAGCAGCCGCCTAGCGGGAAGAAACACCGGGGAGCTGTTTTTT
J gene: TRBJ1-6; D gene: -; clone size: -; V gene: TRBV27; CDR3 protein: CASSLSGRASPLHF; CDR3 DNA: TGTGCCAGCAGTTTATCTGGGCGAGCTTCACCCCTCCACTTT
J gene: TRBJ2-5; D gene: -; clone size: -; V gene: TRBV10-3; CDR3 protein: CAIRLPRQEGMETQYF; CDR3 DNA: TGTGCCATCAGGTTGCCCCGGCAGGAGGGTATGGAGACCCAGTACTTC
J gene: TRBJ2-7; D gene: -; clone size: few; V gene: TRBV19; CDR3 protein: CASEGSSYEQYF; CDR3 DNA: TGTGCCAGTGAGGGGTCATCCTACGAGCAGTACTTC
J gene: TRBJ2-5; D gene: TRBD1; clone size: -; V gene: TRBV24-1; CDR3 protein: CATSGGQGPLRETQYF; CDR3 DNA: TGTGCCACGTCAGGAGGACAGGGCCCGCTTAGGGAGACCCAGTACTTC